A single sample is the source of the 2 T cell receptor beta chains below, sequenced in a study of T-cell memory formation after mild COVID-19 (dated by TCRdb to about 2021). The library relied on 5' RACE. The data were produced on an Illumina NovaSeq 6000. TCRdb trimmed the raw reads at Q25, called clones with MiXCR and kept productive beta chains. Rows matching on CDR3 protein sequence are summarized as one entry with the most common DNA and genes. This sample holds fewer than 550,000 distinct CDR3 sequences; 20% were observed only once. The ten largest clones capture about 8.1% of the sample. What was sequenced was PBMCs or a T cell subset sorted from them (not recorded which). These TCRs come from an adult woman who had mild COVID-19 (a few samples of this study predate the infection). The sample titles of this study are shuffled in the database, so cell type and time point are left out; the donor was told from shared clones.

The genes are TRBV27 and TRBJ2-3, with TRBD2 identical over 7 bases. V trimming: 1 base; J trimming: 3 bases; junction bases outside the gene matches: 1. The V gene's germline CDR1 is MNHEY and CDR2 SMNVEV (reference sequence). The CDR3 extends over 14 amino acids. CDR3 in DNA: TGTGCCAGCAGTTTATACGGGGGGACAGATACGCAGTATTTT. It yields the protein CASSLYGGTDTQYF.

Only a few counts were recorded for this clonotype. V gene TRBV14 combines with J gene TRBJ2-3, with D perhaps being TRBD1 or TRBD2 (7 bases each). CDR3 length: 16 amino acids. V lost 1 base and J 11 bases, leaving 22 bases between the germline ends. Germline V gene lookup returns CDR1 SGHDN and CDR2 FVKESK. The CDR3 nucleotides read TGTGCCAGCAGCCAAGCCTGGGACAGAGTGCGCGGGGGGCAGTATTTT. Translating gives CASSQAWDRVRGGQYF.